This entry concerns a single T cell receptor beta chain. This entry comes from a study of technical replicates of blood from a few donors. Produced via immunoSEQ multiplex PCR; TCRdb's table is partial and in-frame only. Of 75,000 to 100,000 clones listed, roughly 94% are singletons. CDR3 size: 14 residues. Deletions cut 3 bases from V and 4 bases from J, with 13 bases between. Germline CDR1 is SGHAT and CDR2 is FQNNGV. The chain employs TRBV11-2 and TRBJ2-7; D is ambiguous. Sample: T cells isolated from PBMCs. The source of this sequence is a human donor in good health. CDR3 sequence reads: CASSFSGSNYEQYF. The CDR3 coding sequence is TGTGCCAGCAGCTTCTCCGGGTCGAATTACGAGCAGTACTTC. Full variable domain (outside the CDR3, taken from reference TRBV11-2 and TRBJ2-7): EAGVAQSPRYKIIEKRQSVAFWCNPISGHATLYWYQQILGQGPKLLIQFQNNGVVDDSQLPKDRFSAERLKGVDSTLKIQPAKLEDSAVYLCASSFSGSNYEQYFGPGTRLTVT.